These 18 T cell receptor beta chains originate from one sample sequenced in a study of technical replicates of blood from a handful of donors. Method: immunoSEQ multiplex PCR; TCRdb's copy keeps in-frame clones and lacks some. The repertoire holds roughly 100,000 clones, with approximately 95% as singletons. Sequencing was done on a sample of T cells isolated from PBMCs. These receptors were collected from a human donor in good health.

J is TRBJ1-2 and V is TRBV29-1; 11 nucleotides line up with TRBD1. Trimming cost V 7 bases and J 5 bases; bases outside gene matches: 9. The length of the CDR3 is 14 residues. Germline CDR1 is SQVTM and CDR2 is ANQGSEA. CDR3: CSAGGQGAQYGYTF. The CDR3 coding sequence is TGCAGCGCAGGTGGACAGGGGGCGCAGTATGGCTACACCTTC.

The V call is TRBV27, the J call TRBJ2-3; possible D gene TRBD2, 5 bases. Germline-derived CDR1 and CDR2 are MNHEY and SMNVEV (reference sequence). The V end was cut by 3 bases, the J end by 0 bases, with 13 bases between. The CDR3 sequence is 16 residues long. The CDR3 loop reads CASSLTPGFSTDTQYF. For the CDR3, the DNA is TGTGCCAGCAGTTTGACCCCGGGATTTAGCACAGATACGCAGTATTTT.

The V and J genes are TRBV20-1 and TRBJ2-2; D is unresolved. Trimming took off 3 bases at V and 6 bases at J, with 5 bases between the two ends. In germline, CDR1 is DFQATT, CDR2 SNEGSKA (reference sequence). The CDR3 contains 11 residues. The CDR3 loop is CSARSAGELFF. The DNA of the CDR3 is TGCAGTGCTAGGTCCGCCGGGGAGCTGTTTTTT.

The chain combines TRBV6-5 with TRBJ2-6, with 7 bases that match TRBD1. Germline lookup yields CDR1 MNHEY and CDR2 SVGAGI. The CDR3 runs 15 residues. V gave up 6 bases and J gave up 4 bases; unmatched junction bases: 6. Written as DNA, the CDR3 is TGTGCCAGCAGACAAGGACAGGCCGGGGCCAACGTCCTGACTTTC. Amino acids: CASRQGQAGANVLTF.

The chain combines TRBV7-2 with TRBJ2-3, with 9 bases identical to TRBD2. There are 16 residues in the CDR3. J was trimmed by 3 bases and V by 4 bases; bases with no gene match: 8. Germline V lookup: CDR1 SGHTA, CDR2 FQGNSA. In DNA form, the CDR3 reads TGTGCCAGCAGCTCAGGGGGACTAGCTGGGACAGATACGCAGTATTTT. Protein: CASSSGGLAGTDTQYF. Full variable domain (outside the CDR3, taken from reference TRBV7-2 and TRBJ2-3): GAGVSQSPSNKVTEKGKDVELRCDPISGHTALYWYRQSLGQGLEFLIYFQGNSAPDKSGLPSDRFSAERTGGSVSTLTIQRTQQEDSAVYLCASSSGGLAGTDTQYFGPGTRLTVL.

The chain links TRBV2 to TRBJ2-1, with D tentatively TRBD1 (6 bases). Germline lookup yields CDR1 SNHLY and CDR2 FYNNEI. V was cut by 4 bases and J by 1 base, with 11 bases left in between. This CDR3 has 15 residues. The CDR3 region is CASSASTGSYNEQFF. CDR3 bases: TGTGCCAGCAGTGCAAGTACAGGGTCCTACAATGAGCAGTTCTTC.

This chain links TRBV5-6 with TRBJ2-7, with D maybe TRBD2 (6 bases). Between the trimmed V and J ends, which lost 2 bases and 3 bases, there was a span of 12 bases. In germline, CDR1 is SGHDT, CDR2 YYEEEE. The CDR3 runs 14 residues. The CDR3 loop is CASSFSGLFYEQYF. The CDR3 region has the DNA TGTGCCAGCAGCTTCTCGGGACTCTTCTACGAGCAGTACTTC.

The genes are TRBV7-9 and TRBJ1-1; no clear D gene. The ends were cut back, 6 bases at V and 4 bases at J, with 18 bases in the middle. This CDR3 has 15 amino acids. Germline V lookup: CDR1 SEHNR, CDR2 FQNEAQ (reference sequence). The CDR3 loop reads CASSPGIPMGTEAFF. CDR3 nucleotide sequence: TGTGCCAGCAGTCCGGGGATACCCATGGGCACTGAAGCTTTCTTT.

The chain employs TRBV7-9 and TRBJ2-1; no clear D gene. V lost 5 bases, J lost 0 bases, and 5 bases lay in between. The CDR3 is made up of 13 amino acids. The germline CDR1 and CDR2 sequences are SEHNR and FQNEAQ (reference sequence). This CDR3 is CASSPFSYNEQFF. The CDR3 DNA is TGTGCCAGCAGCCCTTTCTCCTACAATGAGCAGTTCTTC.

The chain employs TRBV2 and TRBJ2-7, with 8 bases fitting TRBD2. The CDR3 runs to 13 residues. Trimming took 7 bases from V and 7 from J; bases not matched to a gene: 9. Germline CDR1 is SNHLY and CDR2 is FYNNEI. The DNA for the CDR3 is TGTGCCAGCATCATGGCGGGAGGAGCAGAGCAGTACTTC. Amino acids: CASIMAGGAEQYF.

The CDR3 protein is CASSATGVRETQYF. CDR3 coding DNA: TGTGCCAGCAGCGCCACAGGGGTTCGGGAGACCCAGTACTTC. The J gene is TRBJ2-5, the V gene TRBV9; 7 nucleotides match TRBD1. The CDR3 is made up of 14 amino acids. CDR1 and CDR2 (germline): SGDLS, YYNGEE. V was pared by 3 bases and J by 5 bases, with 7 bases of the junction left unmatched.

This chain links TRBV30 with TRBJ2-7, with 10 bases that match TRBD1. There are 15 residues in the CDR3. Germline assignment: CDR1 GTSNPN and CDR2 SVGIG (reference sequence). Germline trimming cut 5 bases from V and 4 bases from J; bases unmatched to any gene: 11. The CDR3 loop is CAWEEHPGQGYEQYF. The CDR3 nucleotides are TGTGCCTGGGAGGAGCACCCGGGACAGGGGTACGAGCAGTACTTC. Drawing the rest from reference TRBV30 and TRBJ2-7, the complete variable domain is SQTIHQWPATLVQPVGSPLSLECTVEGTSNPNLYWYRQAAGRGLQLLFYSVGIGQISSEVPQNLSASRPQDRQFILSSKKLLLSDSGFYLCAWEEHPGQGYEQYFGPGTRLTVT.

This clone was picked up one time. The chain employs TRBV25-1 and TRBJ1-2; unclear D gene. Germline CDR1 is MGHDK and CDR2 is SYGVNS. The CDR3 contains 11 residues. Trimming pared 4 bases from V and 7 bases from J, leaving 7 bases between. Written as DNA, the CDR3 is TGTGCCAGCAGTGTAGCAGCTGGCTACACCTTC. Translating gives CASSVAAGYTF.

CDR3 sequence reads: CASSYIRDDPEAFF. The CDR3 nucleotides are TGTGCCAGCAGTTACATCAGGGATGATCCTGAAGCTTTCTTT. The chain links TRBV6-5 to TRBJ1-1; D is perhaps TRBD1 (5 bases). V gave up 2 bases and J gave up 6 bases, with 13 bases separating them. Germline V CDR1 and CDR2: MNHEY, SVGAGI. This CDR3 has 14 residues.

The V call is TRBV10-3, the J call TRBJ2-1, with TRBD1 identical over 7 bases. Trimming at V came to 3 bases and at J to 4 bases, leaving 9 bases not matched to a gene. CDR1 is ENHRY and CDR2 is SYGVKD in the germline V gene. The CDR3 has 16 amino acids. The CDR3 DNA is TGTGCCATCAGTGAAGGGATTAGGACAGGTTACAATGAGCAGTTCTTC. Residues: CAISEGIRTGYNEQFF.

CDR3 in DNA: TGCGCCAGCAGTCCTTCGGGGGGACTAGCGGGAGAGGTGGGCTACGAGCAGTACTTC. Translation gives CASSPSGGLAGEVGYEQYF. This chain joins TRBV10-1 and TRBJ2-7; 14 bases are a match to TRBD2. Germline V gives CDR1 WNHNN, CDR2 SYGVQD (reference sequence). V gave up 5 bases and J gave up 3 bases; unmatched junction bases: 15. This CDR3 contains 19 residues.

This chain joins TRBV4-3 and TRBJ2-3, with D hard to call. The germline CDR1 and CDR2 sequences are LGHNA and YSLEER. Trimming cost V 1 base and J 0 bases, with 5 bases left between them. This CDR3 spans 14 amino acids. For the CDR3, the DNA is TGCGCCAGCAGCCAAGGGCCAAGCACAGATACGCAGTATTTT. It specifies CASSQGPSTDTQYF.

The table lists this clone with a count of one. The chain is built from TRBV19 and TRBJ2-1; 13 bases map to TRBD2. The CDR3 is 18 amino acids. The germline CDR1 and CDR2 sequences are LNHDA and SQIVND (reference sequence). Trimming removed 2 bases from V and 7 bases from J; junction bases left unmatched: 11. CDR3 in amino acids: CASSIPGGWTSGSNEQFF. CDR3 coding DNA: TGTGCCAGTAGTATACCCGGCGGGTGGACTAGCGGGAGTAATGAGCAGTTCTTC.